This T cell receptor (beta chain) originates from a study of T cell changes during pregnancy in multiple sclerosis. Germline V CDR1 and CDR2: LNHDA, SQIVND (reference sequence). The CDR3 covers 13 residues. V lost 4 bases and J 7 bases, leaving 10 bases between the germline ends. Sequencing was performed with immunoSEQ multiplex PCR; in TCRdb, only in-frame clones are kept and a portion is missing. The sample has 25,000 to 35,000 clones; roughly 89% are singletons. The receptor was isolated from a female donor with multiple sclerosis, enrolled in a pregnancy study. The chain uses TRBV19 and TRBJ1-4, with a possible D match to TRBD1 (6 bases). The sequencing here drew on CD4+ T cells from peripheral blood mononuclear cells, taken in the second trimester of pregnancy. For the CDR3, the DNA is TGTGCCAGTAGTACCACAGGGACTGAAAAACTGTTTTTT. It yields the protein CASSTTGTEKLFF.